This T cell receptor beta chain is drawn from a study of blood T cell repertoires in COVID-19. At the level of the study: Samples representing acute and convalescent COVID-19 were sourced from the United States, Italy and Spain.

Only in-frame clones appear in the TCRdb table, and some are missing; sequencing was by immunoSEQ multiplex PCR. Of 110,000 or so clones in the sample, roughly 84% were seen once. This TCR was recovered from a woman in her 70s who had recovered from COVID-19. The sequenced material came from peripheral blood.

CDR3 in DNA: TGTGCCAGCAGTTTAAGCCGACAGGGGAGATACGAGCAGTACTTC. Protein product: CASSLSRQGRYEQYF. The chain joins TRBV28 to TRBJ2-7, with 8 bases matching TRBD1. CDR1 is MDHEN, CDR2 SYDVKM, per germline. The length of the CDR3 is 15 residues. J gave up 4 bases and V 2 bases, and 7 bases lay outside the gene matches.